This TCR beta chain was captured in a study of PD-1 blockade in classical Hodgkin lymphoma. In every patient, relapse followed autologous stem cell transplantation, while exposure to brentuximab vedotin differed. The length of the CDR3 is 18 residues. Germline values: CDR1 SGHNT, CDR2 YYREEE (reference sequence). With 2 bases clipped from V and 0 bases from J, the junction kept 9 bases outside the gene matches. The sample holds one count of this clone. Repertoires were generated with immunoSEQ multiplex PCR, while TCRdb's copy carries only in-frame clones and drops some. Seen here are some 96,000 clones, roughly 81% observed once, and the top ten hold about 16%.

The clonotype comes from a human donor with classical Hodgkin lymphoma. The starting material was peripheral blood mononuclear cells (PBMCs), obtained before the second cycle of nivolumab. The chain carries TRBV5-4 and TRBJ2-1; the match to TRBD2 covers 9 bases. The CDR3 loop reads CASSLSLAGLNSYNEQFF. DNA of the CDR3: TGTGCCAGCAGCTTAAGCCTAGCGGGGCTAAACTCCTACAATGAGCAGTTCTTC.